This T cell receptor (beta chain) stems from a study of blood T cell repertoires in COVID-19. The wider study: Samples taken during acute and convalescent COVID-19 were collected in the United States, Italy and Spain. Sample material is recorded as cDNA or gDNA derived from T cells, B-cell-depleted T cells, or PBMCs.

Trimming took off 8 bases at V and 4 bases at J, with 14 bases between the two ends. Germline assignment: CDR1 MNHEY and CDR2 SVGAGI. The CDR3 extends over 13 amino acids. How the authors handled the data: From reference gene primer amplification, estimates of nucleated cell counts were derived. The protocol was immunoSEQ multiplex PCR, while the TCRdb copy is restricted to in-frame clones and leaves out a portion. Clone size and the V and J calls come from that table; the DNA yielded D and trimming. The data show hundreds of thousands of clones, roughly 88% seen once. This clone was recorded a few times.

V is TRBV6-5 and J is TRBJ1-1; D might be TRBD1 (5 bases). Sequencing used peripheral blood. This receptor was taken from a woman aged 25 to 45 with active or convalescent COVID-19. CDR3 loop: CASPGQQFTEAFF. The CDR3 region has the DNA TGTGCCAGCCCCGGACAACAGTTCACTGAAGCTTTCTTT.